This is a list of T cell receptor beta chains from one sample in a study of T cell repertoires in cytomegalovirus infection. MiXCR was run by TCRdb on the reads, yielding one entry per CDR3 protein. Of some 800,000 distinct CDR3 sequences listed, about 33% are singletons. Which antigens these TCRs recognize remains unknown. Sequences were derived from cultured CD8+ T cells from PBMCs, sampled from culture after CMV antigen stimulation. The origin of the receptors is a human donor in good health (CMV status not recorded). Some clones in this sample may be carry-over from other donors' samples. Each CDR3 is given with its conserved first and last residue. Each record gives: J gene, V gene, CDR3 protein.

TRBJ2-2,TRBV5-4,CASSPVRNTGELFF
TRBJ1-1,TRBV28,CASSYRVKDTEAFF
TRBJ1-6,TRBV4-1,CASSQEQGAGSSPLHF
TRBJ2-3,TRBV13,CASSSTGEESYTQYF
TRBJ2-1,TRBV28,CASSFNWQGFHEQFF
TRBJ2-7,TRBV15,CATSSDRGFDEQYF
TRBJ1-1,TRBV12-5,CASGLVNSINTEAFF
TRBJ2-5,TRBV27,CASSLRAGGRETQYF
TRBJ1-1,TRBV6-5,CASSYSEGDTEAFF
TRBJ1-2,TRBV5-5,CASTFGAPHYGYTF
TRBJ1-1,TRBV2,CASSVLFGLENTEAFF
TRBJ1-4,TRBV5-6,CASSSSLHEKLFF
TRBJ1-2,TRBV4-1,CASSQDTLVYGYTF
TRBJ2-3,TRBV6-2/TRBV6-3,CASRGTGGTDTQYF
TRBJ1-1,TRBV11-1,CASSWSSGDVEAFF
TRBJ1-2,TRBV2,CARLTSGTGNGYTF
TRBJ2-3,TRBV4-3,CASSQDQGLDTQYF
TRBJ1-1,TRBV6-1,CASSPVGVKNTEAFF
TRBJ2-2,TRBV14,CASSQVGARLNTGELFF
TRBJ2-5,TRBV29-1,CSVEVRGEWETQYF
TRBJ1-1,TRBV6-2/TRBV6-3,CASSEDGNTEAFF
TRBJ1-2,TRBV27,CASSWTANYGYTF